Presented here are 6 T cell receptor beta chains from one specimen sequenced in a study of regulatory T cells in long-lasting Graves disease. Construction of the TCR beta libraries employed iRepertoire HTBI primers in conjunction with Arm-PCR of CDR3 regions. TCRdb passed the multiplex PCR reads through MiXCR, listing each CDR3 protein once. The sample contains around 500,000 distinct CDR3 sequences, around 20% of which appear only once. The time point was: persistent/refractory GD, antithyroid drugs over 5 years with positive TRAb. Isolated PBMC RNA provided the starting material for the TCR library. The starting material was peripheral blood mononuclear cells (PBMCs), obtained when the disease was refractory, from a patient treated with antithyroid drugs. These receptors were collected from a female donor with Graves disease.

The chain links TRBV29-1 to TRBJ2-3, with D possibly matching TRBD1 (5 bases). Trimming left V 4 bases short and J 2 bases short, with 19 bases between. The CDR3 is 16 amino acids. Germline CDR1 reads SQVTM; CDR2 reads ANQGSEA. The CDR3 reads CSVVWVPGHYTDTQYF. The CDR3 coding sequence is TGCAGCGTTGTTTGGGTTCCCGGACACTACACAGATACGCAGTATTTT.

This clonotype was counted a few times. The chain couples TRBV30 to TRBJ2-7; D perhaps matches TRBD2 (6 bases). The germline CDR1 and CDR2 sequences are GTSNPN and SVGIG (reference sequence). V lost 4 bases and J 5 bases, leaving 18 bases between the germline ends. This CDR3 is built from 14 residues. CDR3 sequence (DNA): TGTGCCTGGAAAACTCGTGGCGGGACCAACGAGCAGTACTTC. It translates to CAWKTRGGTNEQYF. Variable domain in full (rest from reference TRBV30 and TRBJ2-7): SQTIHQWPATLVQPVGSPLSLECTVEGTSNPNLYWYRQAAGRGLQLLFYSVGIGQISSEVPQNLSASRPQDRQFILSSKKLLLSDSGFYLCAWKTRGGTNEQYFGPGTRLTVT.

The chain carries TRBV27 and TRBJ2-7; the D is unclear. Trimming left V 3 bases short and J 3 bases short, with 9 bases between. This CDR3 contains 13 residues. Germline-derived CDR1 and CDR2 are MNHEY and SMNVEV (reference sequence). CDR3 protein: CASSFRHGYEQYF. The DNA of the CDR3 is TGTGCCAGCAGTTTCCGACATGGCTACGAGCAGTACTTC.

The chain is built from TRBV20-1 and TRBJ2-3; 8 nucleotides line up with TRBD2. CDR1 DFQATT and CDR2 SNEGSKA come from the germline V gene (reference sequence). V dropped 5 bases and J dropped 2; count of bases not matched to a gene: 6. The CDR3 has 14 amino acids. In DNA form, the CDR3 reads TGCAGTGCTGGATATAGCGGGGTCACAGATACGCAGTATTTT. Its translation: CSAGYSGVTDTQYF.

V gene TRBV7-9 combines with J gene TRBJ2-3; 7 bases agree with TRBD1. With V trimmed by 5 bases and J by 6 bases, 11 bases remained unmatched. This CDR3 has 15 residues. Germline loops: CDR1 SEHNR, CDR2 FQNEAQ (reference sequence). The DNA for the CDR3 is TGTGCCAGCAGCCGCTCCACGACAGGGCTTGATACGCAGTATTTT. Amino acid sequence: CASSRSTTGLDTQYF.

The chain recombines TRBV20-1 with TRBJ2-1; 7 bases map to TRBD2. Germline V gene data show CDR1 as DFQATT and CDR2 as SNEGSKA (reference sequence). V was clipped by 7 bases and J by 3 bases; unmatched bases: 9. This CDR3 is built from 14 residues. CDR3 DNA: TGCAGTGTTTTGGGGGGGGAAGTCTACAATGAGCAGTTCTTC. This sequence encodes CSVLGGEVYNEQFF.